Listed below are T cell receptor beta chains from one sample, sequenced in a study of cytomegalovirus exposure and HLA in healthy donors. Profiled with immunoSEQ multiplex PCR; TCRdb holds only in-frame clones, not every one. The profile covers about 52,000 clones, with about three quarters appearing a single time and around 9.1% taken by the ten largest. Sequencing input: PBMCs. Receptors were obtained from a woman between 45 and 65 years old in good health and CMV-seronegative. Each CDR3 is given with its conserved first and last residue. A D gene is named only where the DNA matches it firmly. Rows give clone size only sometimes, using once, few, many, or a class for an expanded clone.

CSVAGDEQYF	TGCAGCGTTGCCGGGGACGAGCAGTACTTC	TRBV29-1	TRBJ2-7	.	.
CASSLEGRGRAFF	TGTGCCAGCAGCTTAGAGGGGCGCGGTAGAGCTTTCTTT	TRBV7-2	TRBJ1-1	few	.
CACQGGNTGELFF	TGTGCCTGCCAGGGGGGAAACACCGGGGAGCTGTTTTTT	TRBV27	TRBJ2-2	.	.
CASRLGQFTGELFF	TGTGCCAGCCGGCTTGGACAGTTCACCGGGGAGCTGTTTTTT	TRBV7-8	TRBJ2-2	once	.
CASSQGPGNSPLHF	TGTGCCAGCAGCCAAGGGCCAGGAAATTCACCCCTCCACTTT	TRBV14	TRBJ1-6	.	.
CASSSRQHSGANVLTF	TGCGCCAGCAGCTCCCGACAGCACTCTGGGGCCAACGTCCTGACTTTC	TRBV4-3	TRBJ2-6	.	.
CASSVGGDGAGETQYF	TGTGCCAGCAGCGTAGGGGGGGACGGGGCTGGAGAGACCCAGTACTTC	TRBV9	TRBJ2-5	.	.
CAWSVLPSDGYTF	TGTGCCTGGAGTGTGTTACCTTCGGATGGCTACACCTTC	TRBV30	TRBJ1-2	.	.
CASSPGERGAGAETQYF	TGTGCCAGCAGCCCCGGGGAGCGGGGGGCGGGGGCGGAGACCCAGTACTTC	TRBV7-3	TRBJ2-5	.	TRBD2
CAISKTGDTEAFF	TGTGCCATCAGTAAGACGGGGGACACTGAAGCTTTCTTT	TRBV10-3	TRBJ1-1	.	.
CASSLQGQGPSYEQYF	TGCGCCAGCAGCTTGCAGGGACAGGGCCCCTCCTACGAGCAGTACTTC	TRBV5-1	TRBJ2-7	.	TRBD1
CASSLSGQGNSPLHF	TGTGCCAGCAGTTTATCGGGACAGGGGAATTCACCCCTCCACTTT	TRBV27	TRBJ1-6	few	TRBD1
CASSVGSTFGNQPQHF	TGTGCCAGCAGCGTAGGTAGCACCTTCGGCAATCAGCCCCAGCATTTT	TRBV9	TRBJ1-5	few	.
CASSLRNEQFF	TGTGCCAGCAGTTTGCGGAATGAGCAGTTCTTC	TRBV28	TRBJ2-1	.	.
CASSLKETQYF	TGTGCCAGCAGTTTAAAAGAGACCCAGTACTTC	TRBV2	TRBJ2-5	.	.
CASSQGGEGYGYTF	TGCGCCAGCAGCCAAGGAGGGGAGGGCTATGGCTACACCTTC	TRBV4-3	TRBJ1-2	.	.
CASSLTAGQSTGELFF	TGTGCCAGCAGCCTGACCGCGGGACAGAGCACCGGGGAGCTGTTTTTT	TRBV7-2	TRBJ2-2	few	.
CAWGSQQETQYF	TGTGCCTGGGGTTCGCAGCAAGAGACCCAGTACTTC	TRBV30	TRBJ2-5	.	.
CATQPGTSGPDTQYF	TGTGCCACCCAACCCGGGACTAGCGGACCAGATACGCAGTATTTT	TRBV10-3	TRBJ2-3	.	TRBD2
CASSLKGMGQYF	TGTGCCAGCAGTTTAAAGGGGATGGGGCAGTACTTC	TRBV28	TRBJ2-7	few	.
CASSVGGGPANEQFF	TGTGCCAGCAGCGTAGGAGGGGGTCCAGCGAATGAGCAGTTCTTC	TRBV9	TRBJ2-1	.	.
CASSLAGAPGQRYGYTF	TGCGCCAGCAGCTTGGCCGGGGCACCGGGACAACGTTATGGCTACACCTTC	TRBV5-1	TRBJ1-2	.	.
CASSLGLNREETQYF	TGTGCCAGCAGTCTGGGGCTCAATCGGGAAGAGACCCAGTACTTC	TRBV6-1	TRBJ2-5	.	.
CASSALAGGAGANVLTF	TGTGCCAGCAGCGCACTAGCGGGGGGGGCTGGGGCCAACGTCCTGACTTTC	TRBV9	TRBJ2-6	.	TRBD2
CASSESRRNEQFF	TGCGCCAGCAGTGAGTCAAGGCGGAATGAGCAGTTCTTC	TRBV10-1	TRBJ2-1	.	.
CASSPVQVDTGELFF	TGTGCCAGCAGCCCCGTACAGGTGGACACCGGGGAGCTGTTTTTT	TRBV4-2	TRBJ2-2	.	.
CASTMTGEYGYTF	TGTGCCAGCACTATGACAGGCGAATATGGCTACACCTTC	TRBV6-6	TRBJ1-2	.	.
CASSPFDSSSGNTIYF	TGTGCCAGCTCACCATTCGACAGCTCCTCTGGAAACACCATATATTTT	TRBV18	TRBJ1-3	.	.
CAITGFGTEAFF	TGTGCCATTACAGGGTTTGGCACTGAAGCTTTCTTT	TRBV28	TRBJ1-1	.	.
CASKWRGNQPQHF	TGTGCCAGTAAGTGGAGAGGCAATCAGCCCCAGCATTTT	TRBV19	TRBJ1-5	.	.
CASSDSDTGELFF	TGTGCCAGCAGTGACAGCGACACCGGGGAGCTGTTTTTT	TRBV6-4	TRBJ2-2	.	.
CSVGGGAYEQYF	TGCAGCGTCGGGGGTGGGGCCTACGAGCAGTACTTC	TRBV29-1	TRBJ2-7	once	.
CASSLGGEYNEQFF	TGTGCCAGCAGCTTAGGGGGGGAGTACAATGAGCAGTTCTTC	TRBV7-3	TRBJ2-1	.	TRBD2
CASGGAESSYEQYF	TGTGCCAGCGGGGGGGCGGAGAGCTCCTACGAGCAGTACTTC	TRBV6-4	TRBJ2-7	.	.
CASSPIGTGNTEAFF	TGTGCCAGCTCACCCATCGGGACAGGTAACACTGAAGCTTTCTTT	TRBV18	TRBJ1-1	.	TRBD1
CASSQDRDTEAFF	TGTGCCAGCAGCCAGGACAGGGACACTGAAGCTTTCTTT	TRBV7-9	TRBJ1-1	.	TRBD1
CASSFGLHGANVLTF	TGTGCCAGCAGCTTCGGACTACATGGGGCCAACGTCCTGACTTTC	TRBV5-6	TRBJ2-6	once	.
CASSSTNYGYTF	TGCGCCAGCAGCTCCACTAACTATGGCTACACCTTC	TRBV5-1	TRBJ1-2	.	.
CSVAQSRDSYGYTF	TGCAGCGTCGCCCAGTCCCGGGACAGCTATGGCTACACCTTC	TRBV29-1	TRBJ1-2	few	TRBD1
CASSLQSGKDTQYF	TGTGCCAGCAGCTTACAAAGCGGAAAAGATACGCAGTATTTT	TRBV7-3	TRBJ2-3	.	.
CASSPSTGSEAFF	TGTGCCAGCAGTCCTTCGACTGGCTCTGAAGCTTTCTTT	TRBV4-2	TRBJ1-1	.	.
CASSTLPGGDEQYF	TGTGCCAGCAGCACACTTCCGGGGGGCGACGAGCAGTACTTC	TRBV28	TRBJ2-7	.	.
CAWGATFSGNTIYF	TGTGCCTGGGGGGCCACCTTCTCTGGAAACACCATATATTTT	TRBV30	TRBJ1-3	.	.
CASNRDRWETQYF	TGTGCCAGCAATCGGGACAGGTGGGAGACCCAGTACTTC	TRBV6-5	TRBJ2-5	.	TRBD1
CASSIRPGQTTDTQYF	TGTGCCAGCAGCATTCGACCGGGACAGACCACAGATACGCAGTATTTT	TRBV7-6	TRBJ2-3	few	TRBD1
CASSVAGLAETQYF	TGTGCCAGCAGCGTAGCCGGACTAGCGGAGACCCAGTACTTC	TRBV9	TRBJ2-5	.	TRBD2
CASSGSGGDAGTEAFF	TGCGCCAGCAGCGGCAGTGGGGGGGACGCGGGCACTGAAGCTTTCTTT	TRBV5-1	TRBJ1-1	few	.
CASFGLAGAGANVLTF	TGTGCCAGCTTTGGACTAGCGGGAGCTGGGGCCAACGTCCTGACTTTC	TRBV19	TRBJ2-6	.	TRBD2
CASTKTGDSPLHF	TGTGCCTCAACCAAAACAGGGGACTCACCCCTCCACTTT	TRBV30	TRBJ1-6	few	TRBD1
CAWRHSYEQYF	TGTGCCTGGAGACACTCCTACGAGCAGTACTTC	TRBV30	TRBJ2-7	.	.
CASGGRGGSNEQYF	TGTGCCAGCGGGGGGAGAGGCGGGAGTAACGAGCAGTACTTC	TRBV2	TRBJ2-7	.	TRBD2
CAWSVRGEGEAFF	TGTGCCTGGAGTGTACGGGGGGAGGGTGAAGCTTTCTTT	TRBV30	TRBJ1-1	.	.
CASSEQGYAEAFF	TGTGCCAGCAGTGAACAGGGTTACGCTGAAGCTTTCTTT	TRBV6-1	TRBJ1-1	.	.
CASSQRVQGAEGYTF	TGTGCCAGCAGCCAGAGGGTCCAGGGGGCTGAGGGCTACACCTTC	TRBV7-8	TRBJ1-2	.	TRBD1
CASRGGGSTDTQYF	TGCGCCAGCAGAGGGGGCGGTAGCACAGATACGCAGTATTTT	TRBV5-1	TRBJ2-3	.	TRBD1
CASSFGTGGLAQTQYF	TGTGCCAGTAGTTTCGGGACAGGGGGCCTCGCCCAGACCCAGTACTTC	TRBV19	TRBJ2-5	.	TRBD1
CASSQFTGSYEQYF	TGTGCCAGCAGCCAATTCACAGGGTCATACGAGCAGTACTTC	TRBV16	TRBJ2-7	few	.
CASSVAAGVEQETQYF	TGTGCCAGCAGCGTAGCTGCGGGAGTTGAGCAAGAGACCCAGTACTTC	TRBV9	TRBJ2-5	.	TRBD2
CASSTDVQPQHF	TGTGCCAGCAGCACAGACGTACAGCCCCAGCATTTT	TRBV6-6	TRBJ1-5	few	.